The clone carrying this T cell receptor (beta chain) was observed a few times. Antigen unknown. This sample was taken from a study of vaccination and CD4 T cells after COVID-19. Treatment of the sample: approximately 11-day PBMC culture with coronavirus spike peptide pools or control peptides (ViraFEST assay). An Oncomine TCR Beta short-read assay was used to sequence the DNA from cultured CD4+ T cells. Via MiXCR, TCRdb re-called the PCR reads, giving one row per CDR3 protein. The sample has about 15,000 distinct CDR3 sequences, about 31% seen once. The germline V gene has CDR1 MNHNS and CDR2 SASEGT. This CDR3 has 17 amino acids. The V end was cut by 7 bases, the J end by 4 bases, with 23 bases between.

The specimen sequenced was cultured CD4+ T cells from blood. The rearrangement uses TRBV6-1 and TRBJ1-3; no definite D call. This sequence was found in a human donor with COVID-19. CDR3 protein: CASTQIRRALGGNTIYF. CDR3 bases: TGTGCCAGCACCCAAATCCGGCGGGCCTTAGGGGGAAACACCATATATTTT.